One sample yielded the 27 T cell receptor beta chains listed below, sequenced in a study of identical twins. A single record per CDR3 protein comes from TCRdb applying MiXCR to the 5' RACE reads. The profile shows fewer than 800,000 distinct CDR3 sequences, just over 7% of them singletons. The data were also submitted as part of a second study, on yellow fever vaccine responses in identical twins.

Sequencing input: PBMCs. These receptors originate from a woman between 18 and 30 years old in good health.

This chain joins TRBV6-1 and TRBJ2-1, with a tentative D call TRBD1 (6 bases). This CDR3 contains 14 residues. V shed 6 bases and J shed 5 bases, with 14 bases lying between them. Germline-derived CDR1 and CDR2 are MNHNS and SASEGT. The CDR3 DNA is TGTGCCAGCAGAATAGGACAGTACGACAATGAGCAGTTCTTC. Encoded protein: CASRIGQYDNEQFF.

The table lists this clonotype with many counts. The V gene is TRBV20-1, the J gene TRBJ2-5; 8 nucleotides align to TRBD1. Per the germline V gene, CDR1 is DFQATT and CDR2 is SNEGSKA (reference sequence). The V and J ends lost 6 bases and 2 bases, in that order; junction bases with no gene match: 5. The CDR3 runs 13 residues. CDR3 nucleotides: TGCAGTGCGGCTAGGACAGGGCAAGAGACCCAGTACTTC. Its protein product is CSAARTGQETQYF.

V usage is TRBV2 and J usage is TRBJ1-5; D is unclear. This CDR3 has 13 amino acids. Trimming shortened V by 4 bases and J by 5 bases, and 9 bases separated the two germline ends. Germline CDR1 and CDR2: SNHLY and FYNNEI. The CDR3, as DNA: TGTGCCAGCAGTGCCCTGGATTATCAGCCCCAGCATTTT. This sequence encodes CASSALDYQPQHF. Looking up the rest from reference TRBV2 and TRBJ1-5 gives the full variable domain: EPEVTQTPSHQVTQMGQEVILRCVPISNHLYFYWYRQILGQKVEFLVSFYNNEISEKSEIFDDQFSVERPDGSNFTLKIRSTKLEDSAMYFCASSALDYQPQHFGDGTRLSIL.

The chain joins TRBV11-3 to TRBJ2-3, with a tentative D call TRBD1 (6 bases). This CDR3 has 14 amino acids. In germline, CDR1 is SGHNT, CDR2 YENEEA. Trimming took 5 bases from V and 6 from J, leaving 15 bases between them. The CDR3 nucleotides are TGTGCCAGCAGCCCAGGGGATAGTGGGGATACGCAGTATTTT. The encoded protein is CASSPGDSGDTQYF. The full variable domain, its missing parts supplied by reference TRBV11-3 and TRBJ2-3, is EAGVVQSPRYKIIEKKQPVAFWCNPISGHNTLYWYLQNLGQGPELLIRYENEEAVDDSQLPKDRFSAERLKGVDSTLKIQPAELGDSAVYLCASSPGDSGDTQYFGPGTRLTVL.

This clonotype was counted at least ten times. V gene TRBV12-3 or TRBV12-4 combines with J gene TRBJ1-1; tentative D call: TRBD1 (5 bases). Trimming removed 6 bases from V and 11 bases from J, with 16 bases in between. The CDR3 extends over 12 amino acids. CDR3 protein: CASRTGTLNAFF. In nucleotides, the CDR3 is TGTGCCAGCAGAACCGGGACCCTCAACGCTTTCTTT.

This clonotype has only a few counts. V and J are TRBV20-1 and TRBJ2-5; a possible D gene is TRBD1 (6 bases). The CDR3 sequence is 13 residues long. Germline-derived CDR1 and CDR2 are DFQATT and SNEGSKA (reference sequence). Trimming took off 6 bases at V and 4 bases at J, with 15 bases between the two ends. This CDR3 is CSARQAYSETQYF. The CDR3 nucleotides read TGCAGTGCGCGACAGGCGTACTCAGAGACCCAGTACTTC.

This clonotype was seen more than once but under ten times. The chain is built from TRBV28 and TRBJ2-3; 9 nucleotides align to TRBD2. Germline V gene sequence: CDR1 MDHEN, CDR2 SYDVKM. The junction had 9 bases not matched to a gene; V was cut back by 6 bases and J by 2 bases. This CDR3 contains 16 residues. As DNA, the CDR3 is TGTGCCAGCAGCAACCAGCGGGAGGCCCCCACAGATACGCAGTATTTT. It is translated as CASSNQREAPTDTQYF.

This clonotype was counted a few times. Sequence at one end of the junction differs from germline and may be a read error. The CDR3 DNA is TGTGCCAGCAGCGCAACCACTAGCGGGAGGGATCCCCCCCGGGACTTC. Its translation is CASSATTSGRDPPRDF. J is TRBJ2-7 and V is TRBV2; 13 bases are shared with TRBD2. Germline V gene data show CDR1 as SNHLY and CDR2 as FYNNEI. This CDR3 spans 16 amino acids.

This clonotype was picked up many times. The CDR3 loop reads CATAGYGTAAGSYNEQFF. The CDR3 DNA is TGTGCCACCGCAGGTTATGGGACAGCGGCGGGGTCCTACAATGAGCAGTTCTTC. This rearrangement joins TRBV10-3 to TRBJ2-1; possibly TRBD1 for D (7 bases). Germline CDR1 and CDR2: ENHRY and SYGVKD. V was cut by 10 bases and J by 1 base, with 26 bases left in between. This CDR3 is 18 amino acids long.

This chain uses TRBV20-1 with TRBJ2-1; the D gene could be TRBD1 or TRBD2 (5 bases each). The ends were cut back, 5 bases at V and 0 bases at J, with 14 bases in the middle. Germline V CDR1 and CDR2: DFQATT, SNEGSKA (reference sequence). The CDR3 runs to 15 residues. CDR3 bases: TGCAGTGCTCGAGGGGCGGGTAGCTCCTACAATGAGCAGTTCTTC. Translated: CSARGAGSSYNEQFF.

This clonotype has a handful of counts. The rearrangement joins TRBV12-3 or TRBV12-4 to TRBJ2-3, with 14 bases fitting TRBD2. This CDR3 is built from 16 residues. V dropped 7 bases and J dropped 3; count of bases not matched to a gene: 6. The CDR3 region has the DNA TGTGCCAGCACCCTGACTAGCGGGAGGGGGACAGATACGCAGTATTTT. As protein: CASTLTSGRGTDTQYF.

The chain employs TRBV29-1 and TRBJ2-1; TRBD1 matches at 9 bases. J lost 2 bases, V lost 7 bases, and 3 bases had no gene match. The CDR3 spans 13 residues. CDR1 SQVTM and CDR2 ANQGSEA come from the germline V gene. DNA for the CDR3: TGCAGCGGGGACAGGGAGGCCTACAATGAGCAGTTCTTC. This sequence encodes CSGDREAYNEQFF.

This clonotype was observed many times. The chain is built from TRBV20-1 and TRBJ1-6, with TRBD1 matching over 7 bases. The germline gives CDR1 DFQATT, CDR2 SNEGSKA (reference sequence). V shed 6 bases and J 7 bases; nucleotides not matched to a gene: 9. The CDR3 has 14 residues. The CDR3 nucleotides are TGCAGTGCCCGACAGGGAAGGGGGAATTCACCCCTCCACTTT. Amino acids: CSARQGRGNSPLHF.

This sequence joins TRBV27 and TRBJ2-7; perhaps TRBD1 as D (5 bases). The germline CDR1 and CDR2 sequences are MNHEY and SMNVEV (reference sequence). This CDR3 region has 14 residues. V lost 2 bases and J lost 3, with 11 bases in between. The CDR3 DNA reads TGTGCCAGCAGTTTAGATTCAGGGTACTACGAGCAGTACTTC. It yields the protein CASSLDSGYYEQYF.

This clonotype was seen repeatedly, ten times or more. The V and J genes are TRBV6-5 and TRBJ2-7; maybe TRBD1 (6 bases). Per germline, CDR1 MNHEY and CDR2 SVGAGI. The V end lost 2 bases, the J end lost 5 bases, and 16 bases lay between the germline ends. The CDR3 length is 15 residues. The CDR3 nucleotides are TGTGCCAGCAGTTACACGATGGGGGCGCGTGACGAGCAGTACGTC. Encoded protein: CASSYTMGARDEQYV.

The CDR3 loop reads CASSPRYSYEQYV. Written as DNA, the CDR3 is TGTGCCAGCAGTCCCCGCTATTCCTACGAGCAGTACGTC. This rearrangement joins TRBV28 to TRBJ2-7; no definite D call. CDR1 is MDHEN and CDR2 is SYDVKM in the germline V gene. Trimming removed 5 bases from V and 1 base from J, with 9 bases in between. The CDR3 loop spans 13 amino acids.

This clonotype appeared a few times. This chain connects TRBV9 to TRBJ2-1, with D possibly TRBD2 on 6 matching bases. This CDR3 is built from 17 residues. Germline V lookup: CDR1 SGDLS, CDR2 YYNGEE. The V and J ends lost 4 bases and 0 bases respectively, with 17 bases between them. This CDR3 is CASSTLGSGFSYNEQFF. For the CDR3, the DNA is TGTGCCAGCAGCACCTTGGGTAGCGGCTTCTCCTACAATGAGCAGTTCTTC.

This clonotype was recorded many times. This chain uses TRBV12-3 or TRBV12-4 with TRBJ1-3; weak D call: TRBD1 (5 bases). CDR3 size: 15 residues. Trimming removed 6 bases at V and 2 bases at J, with 14 bases between. The CDR3, as DNA: TGTGCCAGCAGGGCCGGGACCTCACCTGGAAACACCATATATTTT. It yields the protein CASRAGTSPGNTIYF.

In its sample, this clonotype was seen a few times. This sequence joins TRBV7-6 and TRBJ2-7; possibly TRBD2 for D (5 bases). Between the trimmed V and J ends, which lost 6 bases and 6 bases, there was a span of 12 bases. CDR1 and CDR2 from the germline V gene are SGHVS and FNYEAQ. The CDR3 spans 12 residues. The CDR3: CASSSDGGEQYF. CDR3 in DNA: TGTGCCAGCAGTTCGGACGGAGGCGAGCAGTACTTC.

This clonotype was seen a few times. The chain carries TRBV5-1 and TRBJ1-5; tentatively, D is TRBD1 (6 bases). V was pared by 2 bases and J by 6 bases, with 15 bases between. Per germline, CDR1 SGHRS and CDR2 YFSETQ. The CDR3 covers 15 residues. Here the CDR3 reads CASSFAGEWGQPQHF. In DNA, the CDR3 is TGCGCCAGCAGCTTTGCAGGGGAGTGGGGTCAGCCCCAGCATTTT.

This clonotype has more than one count but fewer than ten. CDR3 DNA sequence: TGCAGCGGACAAGGGGACACTGAAGCTTTCTTT. Residues: CSGQGDTEAFF. The chain couples TRBV29-1 to TRBJ1-1; D perhaps matches TRBD1 (5 bases). The germline gives CDR1 SQVTM, CDR2 ANQGSEA. The CDR3 is made up of 11 amino acids. V was pared by 7 bases and J by 3 bases, with 9 bases between.

This clonotype has just a few counts. This chain's CDR3 is CASSPPVGTGELFF. As DNA, the CDR3 is TGTGCCAGCAGCCCCCCGGTGGGGACCGGGGAGCTGTTTTTT. V is TRBV9 and J is TRBJ2-2; D is unclear. The CDR3 has 14 amino acids. With 4 bases removed from V and 5 bases from J, the gap between germline ends came to 12 bases. CDR1 and CDR2 (germline): SGDLS, YYNGEE.

This clonotype occurred a few times. This sequence joins TRBV10-3 and TRBJ2-1, with 8 bases aligning to TRBD2. After removal of 10 bases from V and 4 bases from J, the junction contained 12 bases not matched to a gene. The CDR3 runs to 15 residues. Germline CDR1 reads ENHRY; CDR2 reads SYGVKD. This chain's CDR3 is CATLRTSGVYNEQFF. CDR3 nucleotides: TGTGCCACCCTACGAACTAGCGGAGTTTACAATGAGCAGTTCTTC.

The rearrangement joins TRBV18 to TRBJ2-7; TRBD2 aligns across 9 bases. The germline gives CDR1 KGHSH, CDR2 LQKENI. With 0 bases clipped from V and 5 bases from J, the junction kept 8 bases outside the gene matches. The CDR3 length is 16 residues. CDR3 residues: CASSPPVRGGLNEQYF. CDR3 coding DNA: TGTGCCAGCTCACCACCGGTGCGGGGGGGGTTAAACGAGCAGTACTTC. The full variable domain, completed using reference TRBV18 and TRBJ2-7, is NAGVMQNPRHLVRRRGQEARLRCSPMKGHSHVYWYRQLPEEGLKFMVYLQKENIIDESGMPKERFSAEFPKEGPSILRIQQVVRGDSAAYFCASSPPVRGGLNEQYFGPGTRLTVT.

The chain carries TRBV20-1 and TRBJ2-1; D unclear. The CDR3 is 11 amino acids. Trimming took off 4 bases at V and 3 bases at J, with 4 bases between the two ends. Germline CDR1 is DFQATT and CDR2 is SNEGSKA (reference sequence). CDR3 nucleotide sequence: TGCAGTGCTACCGGCTACAATGAGCAGTTCTTC. Amino acids: CSATGYNEQFF.

This clonotype was seen a handful of times. The chain carries TRBV7-3 and TRBJ2-3; D is perhaps TRBD2 (7 bases). V was pared by 2 bases and J by 2 bases, with 14 bases between. The germline V gene encodes CDR1 SGHTA and CDR2 FQGTGA. CDR3 size: 16 residues. CDR3 loop: CASSLSGGLITDTQYF. The CDR3 nucleotides are TGTGCCAGCAGCTTATCGGGGGGCCTTATCACAGATACGCAGTATTTT.

This clonotype came up many times. The chain carries TRBV29-1 and TRBJ2-1; tentatively, D is TRBD1 (6 bases). Germline V gene data show CDR1 as SQVTM and CDR2 as ANQGSEA. The length of the CDR3 is 15 residues. V was cut by 6 bases and J by 3 bases, with 18 bases left in between. The CDR3: CSVALGQRNYNEQFF. As DNA, the CDR3 is TGCAGCGTCGCCCTTGGACAGCGTAACTACAATGAGCAGTTCTTC.